This TCR beta chain comes out of a study of T cell responses to AZD1222 COVID-19 vaccine. From germline, CDR1 is SGDLS and CDR2 YYNGEE. With 0 bases removed from V and 0 bases from J, the gap between germline ends came to 7 bases. This CDR3 comprises 15 residues. The assay was immunoSEQ multiplex PCR, and TCRdb's table has in-frame clones only and misses some. The table includes some 94,000 clones, approximately 89% detected once. The clonotype was recovered from an adult who received the AZD1222 COVID-19 vaccine. This specimen was peripheral blood, taken 28 days after the second AZD1222 dose. This chain links TRBV9 with TRBJ1-3; D is unresolved. This CDR3 reads CASSVEVHSGNTIYF. The CDR3 bases are TGTGCCAGCAGCGTAGAAGTCCACTCTGGAAACACCATATATTTT.